This TCR beta chain is from a study of beta chain features in type 1 diabetes. Looking at the study overall: Across every sample, some 110 million sorted cells were examined in total.

Each population that was sorted was more than 95% pure. General study points: In these data, an HLA type influence on TCRB rearrangement remained unresolved. Moderate but significant shortening of TCRB CDR3s was recorded in all four CD4+ subsets from Type 1 diabetes patients. Healthy donors had naive, central memory and Treg TCRB repertoires that appeared less similar than those seen among patients.

The CDR3 consists of 13 residues. CDR1 and CDR2 (germline): MDHEN, SYDVKM. Germline trimming cut 6 bases from V and 6 bases from J; bases unmatched to any gene: 4. This clone was seen repeatedly, ten times or more. The antigen is undetermined. Every isolated RNA sample was fully reverse transcribed, so sequencing captured expressed TCRB transcripts. Clones were sequenced by immunoSEQ multiplex PCR, and TCRdb holds only the in-frame ones, with some missing. The table shows 300,000 to 400,000 clones, with roughly 9.8% occurring only once. Sequencing was carried out using central memory CD4+ T cells from blood. J is TRBJ1-3 and V is TRBV28; 8 bases match TRBD1. The receptor comes from a young man with type 1 diabetes. The CDR3 sequence: CASSMGQENTIYF. CDR3 nucleotides: TGTGCCAGCAGCATGGGACAGGAAAACACCATATATTTT.